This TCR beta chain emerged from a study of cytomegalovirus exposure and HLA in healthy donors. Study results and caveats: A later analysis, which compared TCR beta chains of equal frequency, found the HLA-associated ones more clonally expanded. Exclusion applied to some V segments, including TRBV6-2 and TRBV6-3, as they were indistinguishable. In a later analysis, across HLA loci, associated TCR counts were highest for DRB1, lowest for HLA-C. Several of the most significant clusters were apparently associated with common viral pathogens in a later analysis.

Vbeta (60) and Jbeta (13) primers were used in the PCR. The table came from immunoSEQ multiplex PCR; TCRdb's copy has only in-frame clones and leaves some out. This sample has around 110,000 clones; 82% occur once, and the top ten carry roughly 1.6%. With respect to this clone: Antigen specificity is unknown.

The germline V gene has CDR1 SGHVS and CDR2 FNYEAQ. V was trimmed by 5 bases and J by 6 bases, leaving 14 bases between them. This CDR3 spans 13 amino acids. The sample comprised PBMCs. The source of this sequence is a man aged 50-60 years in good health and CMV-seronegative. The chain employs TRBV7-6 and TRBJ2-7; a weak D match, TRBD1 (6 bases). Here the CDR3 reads CASSATGSAEQYV. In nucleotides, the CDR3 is TGTGCCAGCAGCGCTACAGGGTCGGCCGAGCAGTACGTC.